What follows are 27 T cell receptor beta chains derived from one specimen sequenced in a study of OX40 agonist ivuxolimab in advanced cancers. The data were produced by immunoSEQ multiplex PCR, yet TCRdb's version contains in-frame clones alone and is incomplete. The sample has tens of thousands of clones; roughly four fifths are singletons. Here the sequenced sample was CD4+ or CD8+ T cells sorted from blood, taken in a trial of the OX40 agonist ivuxolimab. The source is an adult with an advanced solid tumor such as melanoma, head and neck, liver or kidney cancer.

The chain links TRBV7-2 to TRBJ1-3, with TRBD1 identical over 7 bases. Trimming cost V 3 bases and J 6 bases; bases outside gene matches: 5. There are 14 residues in the CDR3. Looked up from germline, CDR1 is SGHTA and CDR2 is FQGNSA. The CDR3: CASSFQTGTNTIYF. CDR3 in DNA: TGTGCCAGCAGCTTCCAGACAGGGACAAACACCATATATTTT.

V gene TRBV2 combines with J gene TRBJ2-5; 8 bases are a match to TRBD2. Looked up from germline, CDR1 is SNHLY and CDR2 is FYNNEI. V was pared by 7 bases and J by 2 bases, with 3 bases of the junction left unmatched. The CDR3 sequence is 13 residues long. CDR3 DNA: TGTGCCAGCATGCGGGGGGCGCAAGAGACCCAGTACTTC. Amino acids: CASMRGAQETQYF.

The chain uses TRBV5-1 and TRBJ2-7, with 9 bases lining up with TRBD1. J gave up 4 bases and V 3 bases, and 5 bases lay outside the gene matches. Germline V lookup: CDR1 SGHRS, CDR2 YFSETQ. The CDR3 sequence is 14 residues long. CDR3 loop: CASSSTGGLYEQYF. The CDR3 DNA follows: TGCGCCAGCAGCTCCACAGGGGGCTTGTACGAGCAGTACTTC.

The rearrangement links TRBV5-1 to TRBJ1-4, with D possibly matching TRBD1 (5 bases). The CDR3 length is 17 residues. Trimming took off 0 bases at V and 1 base at J, with 13 bases between the two ends. CDR1 and CDR2 (germline): SGHRS, YFSETQ. CDR3 DNA sequence: TGCGCCAGCAGCTTGGCCATTACAGGAGGAACTAATGAAAAACTGTTTTTT. The encoded protein is CASSLAITGGTNEKLFF.

The chain has TRBV28 and TRBJ1-2, with 7 nucleotides matching TRBD1. Germline CDR1 is MDHEN and CDR2 is SYDVKM. The CDR3 totals 15 residues. The J segment lost 3 bases and the V segment lost 6 bases, leaving 10 bases of the junction unmatched. The CDR3 loop reads CASSPPRQGHYGYTF. CDR3 sequence (DNA): TGTGCCAGCAGCCCACCTCGACAGGGCCACTATGGCTACACCTTC.

The chain has TRBV29-1 and TRBJ2-3; 9 bases are a match to TRBD2. The V segment lost 7 bases and the J segment 4 bases; nucleotides outside the gene matches: 9. Looked up from germline, CDR1 is SQVTM and CDR2 is ANQGSEA. CDR3 length: 14 amino acids. The DNA for the CDR3 is TGCAGCGGGGGTTTGCGGGAGGGTTCAGATACGCAGTATTTT. Translating it yields CSGGLREGSDTQYF.

The gene calls are TRBV5-5 and TRBJ1-1; TRBD1 might be the D (5 bases). Germline V gene sequence: CDR1 SGHKS, CDR2 YYEKEE (reference sequence). V was shortened by 4 bases and J by 1 base, with 8 bases between the two germline ends. This CDR3 comprises 13 residues. CDR3 residues: CASSPRGNTEAFF. The CDR3 DNA follows: TGTGCCAGCAGCCCGAGGGGGAACACTGAAGCTTTCTTT.

This chain links TRBV18 with TRBJ1-2; tentatively, D is TRBD1 (6 bases). The CDR3 has 14 residues. Germline-derived CDR1 and CDR2 are KGHSH and LQKENI. The germline V and J ends were trimmed by 3 bases and 5 bases, with 13 bases remaining between them. CDR3 coding DNA: TGTGCCAGCTCACCTACCAGGGGATGGTATGGCTACACCTTC. Its translation: CASSPTRGWYGYTF.

Written as DNA, the CDR3 is TGTGCCAGCAGAGTGGACTACGAGCAGTACTTC. Its protein is CASRVDYEQYF. The chain is built from TRBV2 and TRBJ2-7; D is ambiguous. Deletions cut 6 bases from V and 3 bases from J, with 6 bases between. Germline loops: CDR1 SNHLY, CDR2 FYNNEI. CDR3 length: 11 amino acids.

This rearrangement joins TRBV19 to TRBJ2-4, with TRBD1 identical over 11 bases. This CDR3 has 15 amino acids. Trimming removed 4 bases from V and 8 bases from J; junction bases left unmatched: 7. In germline, CDR1 is LNHDA, CDR2 SQIVND (reference sequence). For the CDR3, the DNA is TGTGCCAGTAGTACACCGGGACAGGGGGGTGACATTCAGTACTTC. It translates to CASSTPGQGGDIQYF. Complete variable domain (other parts from reference TRBV19 and TRBJ2-4): DGGITQSPKYLFRKEGQNVTLSCEQNLNHDAMYWYRQDPGQGLRLIYYSQIVNDFQKGDIAEGYSVSREKKESFPLTVTSAQKNPTAFYLCASSTPGQGGDIQYFGAGTRLSVL.

The V gene is TRBV27, the J gene TRBJ2-7; D gene unclear. Germline V gives CDR1 MNHEY, CDR2 SMNVEV (reference sequence). With 4 bases removed from V and 1 base from J, the gap between germline ends came to 17 bases. This CDR3 has 16 amino acids. CDR3 DNA: TGTGCCAGCAGTTACCATCCGACATCCTCATCCTACGAGCAGTACTTC. Residues: CASSYHPTSSSYEQYF.

The CDR3 sequence: CATSRVPVQNSPLHF. The CDR3 DNA is TGTGCCACCAGCAGAGTCCCAGTTCAAAATTCACCCCTCCACTTT. The rearrangement uses TRBV15 and TRBJ1-6; D is ambiguous. This CDR3 has 15 amino acids. Germline V gene data show CDR1 as LNHNV and CDR2 as YYDKDF (reference sequence). Trimming cost V 1 base and J 7 bases, with 11 bases left between them.

The chain employs TRBV2 and TRBJ1-1; tentative D call: TRBD1 (5 bases). V was cut by 4 bases and J by 5 bases, with 11 bases left in between. This CDR3 is built from 13 residues. Germline loops: CDR1 SNHLY, CDR2 FYNNEI. For the CDR3, the DNA is TGTGCCAGCAGTGGGGGCGGAGGTACTGAAGCTTTCTTT. Protein sequence: CASSGGGGTEAFF. The entire variable domain, with the rest obtained from reference TRBV2 and TRBJ1-1, is as follows: EPEVTQTPSHQVTQMGQEVILRCVPISNHLYFYWYRQILGQKVEFLVSFYNNEISEKSEIFDDQFSVERPDGSNFTLKIRSTKLEDSAMYFCASSGGGGTEAFFGQGTRLTVV.

This clone appeared a single time. The chain carries TRBV2 and TRBJ2-5; 9 positions match TRBD2. The trim removed 5 bases at V and 2 bases at J, leaving 6 bases unmatched. Germline lookup yields CDR1 SNHLY and CDR2 FYNNEI. This CDR3 region has 15 residues. CDR3 sequence: CASSRGAGGQETQYF. DNA of the CDR3: TGTGCCAGCAGTCGAGGAGCGGGGGGACAAGAGACCCAGTACTTC.

The V and J genes are TRBV28 and TRBJ1-5; no firm D call. V lost 6 bases to trimming and J lost 6 bases, with 9 bases between them. The length of the CDR3 is 12 residues. Germline CDR1 MDHEN, CDR2 SYDVKM. CDR3 region: CASSQRSQPQHF. The CDR3 DNA is TGTGCCAGCAGCCAACGGTCTCAGCCCCAGCATTTT.

The chain uses TRBV15 and TRBJ2-3, with D possibly being TRBD2 (5 bases). V shed 5 bases and J shed 4 bases, with 10 bases lying between them. The CDR3 has 13 amino acids. CDR1 and CDR2 from the germline V gene are LNHNV and YYDKDF (reference sequence). The CDR3: CATSQRLPDTQYF. CDR3 in DNA: TGTGCCACCAGCCAACGACTACCAGATACGCAGTATTTT.

The J gene is TRBJ1-5, the V gene TRBV10-3, with D uncertain. From germline, CDR1 is ENHRY and CDR2 SYGVKD. CDR3 length: 14 amino acids. Trimming removed 2 bases at V and 2 bases at J, with 7 bases between. In nucleotides, the CDR3 is TGTGCCATCAGTGAGGCCCTCGGCAATCAGCCCCAGCATTTT. Encoded protein: CAISEALGNQPQHF.

This clone was seen only once. J is TRBJ2-2 and V is TRBV18; a weak D match, TRBD1 (5 bases). V lost 3 bases and J lost 4, with 9 bases in between. The CDR3 length is 14 residues. Germline V gives CDR1 KGHSH, CDR2 LQKENI. The DNA for the CDR3 is TGTGCCAGCTCACCCTCGCAGGGCACCGGGGAGCTGTTTTTT. It codes for CASSPSQGTGELFF.

The V call is TRBV7-3, the J call TRBJ2-2, with D possibly being TRBD2 (6 bases). This CDR3 contains 15 residues. Deletions cut 2 bases from V and 4 bases from J, with 11 bases between. Germline assignment: CDR1 SGHTA and CDR2 FQGTGA. The CDR3 loop is CASSLGLASTGELFF. CDR3 DNA: TGTGCCAGCAGCTTAGGTCTAGCGAGCACCGGGGAGCTGTTTTTT.

The CDR3 DNA follows: TGTGCCAGCAGTAATACAGGCGATGGCTACACCTTC. Its translation: CASSNTGDGYTF. The J gene is TRBJ1-2, the V gene TRBV7-9; tentative D call: TRBD1 (5 bases). The CDR3 spans 12 residues. The V gene's germline CDR1 is SEHNR and CDR2 FQNEAQ (reference sequence). V was pared by 6 bases and J by 6 bases, with 11 bases between.

In this sample, this clone turned up once. The chain carries TRBV7-3 and TRBJ1-2, with TRBD1 identical over 11 bases. CDR1 is SGHTA and CDR2 is FQGTGA in the germline V gene. The length of the CDR3 is 13 residues. The J segment lost 6 bases and the V segment lost 5 bases, leaving 2 bases of the junction unmatched. Written as DNA, the CDR3 is TGTGCCAGCAGCCCGGGACAGGGGGATGGCTACACCTTC. It specifies CASSPGQGDGYTF.

This chain uses TRBV2 with TRBJ1-2; 7 bases map to TRBD1. Losses at the gene ends were 4 bases for V and 8 bases for J; bases not matched to a gene: 7. This CDR3 spans 13 amino acids. Germline V gene lookup returns CDR1 SNHLY and CDR2 FYNNEI. CDR3 bases: TGTGCCAGCAGTGGGAACCAGGGACAGGGCTACACCTTC. Translation: CASSGNQGQGYTF.

The count of this clone is one. This sequence joins TRBV29-1 and TRBJ2-1, with 8 positions matching TRBD2. Germline CDR1 SQVTM, CDR2 ANQGSEA. The J segment lost 4 bases and the V segment lost 1 base, leaving 15 bases of the junction unmatched. The CDR3 loop spans 18 amino acids. The CDR3 coding sequence is TGCAGCGTTGAAGCCGATCCGACGGGGGGGCCTCCATACAATGAGCAGTTCTTC. This sequence encodes CSVEADPTGGPPYNEQFF.

The V and J genes are TRBV7-9 and TRBJ2-5; 7 bases line up with TRBD1. The CDR3 length is 14 residues. V gave up 5 bases and J gave up 5 bases; unmatched junction bases: 8. Germline V gene sequence: CDR1 SEHNR, CDR2 FQNEAQ (reference sequence). The CDR3 loop reads CASSTGQPGETQYF. Here the CDR3 DNA reads TGTGCCAGCAGCACGGGACAGCCGGGGGAGACCCAGTACTTC.

This clone has just a few counts. The V and J genes are TRBV7-9 and TRBJ1-4, with D tentatively TRBD1 (6 bases). The V gene's germline CDR1 is SEHNR and CDR2 FQNEAQ (reference sequence). The CDR3 has 15 residues. V lost 2 bases and J 4 bases, leaving 11 bases between the germline ends. CDR3 region: CASSLRQARNEKLFF. The CDR3 DNA is TGTGCCAGCAGCTTAAGACAGGCCCGTAATGAAAAACTGTTTTTT.

This clone occurred once. The genes are TRBV19 and TRBJ2-4; possibly TRBD2 for D (6 bases). In germline, CDR1 is LNHDA, CDR2 SQIVND (reference sequence). Trimming took off 6 bases at V and 0 bases at J, with 12 bases between the two ends. This CDR3 is built from 15 residues. In DNA form, the CDR3 reads TGTGCCAGTAGCTCAAGCGGGTTAGCCAAAAACATTCAGTACTTC. It translates to CASSSSGLAKNIQYF.

The rearrangement uses TRBV11-2 and TRBJ2-1, with D perhaps TRBD1 or TRBD2 (5 bases each). Germline values: CDR1 SGHAT, CDR2 FQNNGV. The CDR3 is 13 residues long. Trimming removed 2 bases at V and 15 bases at J, with 17 bases between. This CDR3 reads CASSLLQDNRGFF. Written as DNA, the CDR3 is TGTGCCAGCAGCTTACTCCAGGACAATCGGGGGTTCTTC.